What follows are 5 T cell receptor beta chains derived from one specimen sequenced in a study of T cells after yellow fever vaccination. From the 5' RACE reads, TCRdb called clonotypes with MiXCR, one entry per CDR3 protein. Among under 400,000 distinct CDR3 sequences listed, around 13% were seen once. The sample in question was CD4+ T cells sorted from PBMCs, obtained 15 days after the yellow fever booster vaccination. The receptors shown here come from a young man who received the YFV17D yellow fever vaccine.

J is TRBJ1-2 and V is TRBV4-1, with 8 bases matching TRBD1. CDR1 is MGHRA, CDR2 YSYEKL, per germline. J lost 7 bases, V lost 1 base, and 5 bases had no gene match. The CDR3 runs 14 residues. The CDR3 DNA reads TGCGCCAGCAGCCAAGGACAGGGGTCGCGTGGCTACACCTTC. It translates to CASSQGQGSRGYTF.

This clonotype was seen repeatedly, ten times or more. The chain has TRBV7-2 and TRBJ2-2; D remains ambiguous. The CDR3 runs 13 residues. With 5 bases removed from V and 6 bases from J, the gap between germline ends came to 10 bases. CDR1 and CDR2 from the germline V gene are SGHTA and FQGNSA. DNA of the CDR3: TGTGCCAGCAGCCTATTTACCGCCGGGGAGCTGTTTTTT. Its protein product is CASSLFTAGELFF.

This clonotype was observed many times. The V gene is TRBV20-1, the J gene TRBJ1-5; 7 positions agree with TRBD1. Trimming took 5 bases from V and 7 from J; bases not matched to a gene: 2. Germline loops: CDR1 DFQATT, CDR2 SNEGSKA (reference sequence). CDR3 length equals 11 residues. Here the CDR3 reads CSASRGQPQHF. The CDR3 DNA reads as TGCAGTGCTTCCAGGGGGCAGCCCCAGCATTTT.

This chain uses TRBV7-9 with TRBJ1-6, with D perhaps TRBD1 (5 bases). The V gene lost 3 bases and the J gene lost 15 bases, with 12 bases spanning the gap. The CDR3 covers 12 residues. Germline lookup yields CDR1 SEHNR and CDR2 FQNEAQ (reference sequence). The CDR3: CASSLGRDLLHF. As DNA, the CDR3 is TGTGCCAGCAGCTTGGGTCGGGACCTCCTCCACTTT.

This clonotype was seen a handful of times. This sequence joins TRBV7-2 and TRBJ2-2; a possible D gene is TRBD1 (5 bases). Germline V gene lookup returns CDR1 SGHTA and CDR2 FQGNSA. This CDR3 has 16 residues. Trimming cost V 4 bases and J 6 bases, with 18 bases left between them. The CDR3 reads CASSSILGKGAGELFF. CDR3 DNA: TGTGCCAGCAGCTCCATTCTGGGCAAAGGGGCCGGGGAGCTGTTTTTT.